Many counts were recorded for the clone carrying this TCR beta chain. Antigen unknown. This entry is derived from a study of human T cells and chemical hapten exposure. As for the study in general: Diphenylcyclopropenone was applied weekly to patients' scalps across the approximately 24-week study. Points from the study as a whole: Expanded TCRs formed significantly more large CDR3 similarity clusters than controls.

Using its own MiXCR run on the RACE reads, TCRdb lists one record per CDR3 protein. The sample includes 40,000 or so distinct CDR3 sequences, approximately 12% of them seen just once. Time point in this sample: patch test 3, about 24 weeks after DPC sensitization. As for treatment: therapeutic diphenylcyclopropenone sensitization with weekly scalp DPC. Total RNA was isolated from unfractionated whole blood. V gave up 7 bases and J gave up 0 bases, with 10 bases separating them. CDR3 size: 15 residues. The germline gives CDR1 ENHRY, CDR2 SYGVKD. The sequencing here drew on whole blood, taken in connection with sensitization to the hapten diphenylcyclopropenone (DPC). The sequence was collected from a woman aged 40 to 49 with alopecia areata. Some clones in this sample may be carry-over from other donors' samples. J is TRBJ1-6 and V is TRBV10-3; D uncertain. The CDR3 region is CAIKEGSSYNSPLHF. The CDR3 nucleotides are TGTGCCATCAAGGAAGGGAGCTCCTATAATTCACCCCTCCACTTT.